This T cell receptor beta chain is drawn from a study of blood T cell repertoires in COVID-19. Study in general: Italy, Spain and the United States were the sources of the convalescent and acute COVID-19 samples. Sources were T cells, B-cell-depleted T cells, or PBMCs; the material itself was cDNA or gDNA.

As processed by the authors: Amplifying reference gene primers gave estimates of nucleated cell counts. The assay was immunoSEQ multiplex PCR, and TCRdb's table has in-frame clones only and misses some. That table supplies the V and J calls and clone size; D and trimming were determined from the DNA. The profile shows about 76,000 clones, around 88% of them singletons. With V trimmed by 0 bases and J by 5 bases, 3 bases remained unmatched. CDR1 and CDR2 (germline): LGHNA, YSLEER. The CDR3 extends over 16 amino acids. The sequencing input was peripheral blood. The V and J genes are TRBV4-3 and TRBJ2-1; 11 bases map to TRBD2. The receptor was derived from a human donor in a cohort sampled during active COVID-19. CDR3 DNA: TGCGCCAGCAGCCAAGATGGGACTAGCGGAGACAATGAGCAGTTCTTC. Protein: CASSQDGTSGDNEQFF.